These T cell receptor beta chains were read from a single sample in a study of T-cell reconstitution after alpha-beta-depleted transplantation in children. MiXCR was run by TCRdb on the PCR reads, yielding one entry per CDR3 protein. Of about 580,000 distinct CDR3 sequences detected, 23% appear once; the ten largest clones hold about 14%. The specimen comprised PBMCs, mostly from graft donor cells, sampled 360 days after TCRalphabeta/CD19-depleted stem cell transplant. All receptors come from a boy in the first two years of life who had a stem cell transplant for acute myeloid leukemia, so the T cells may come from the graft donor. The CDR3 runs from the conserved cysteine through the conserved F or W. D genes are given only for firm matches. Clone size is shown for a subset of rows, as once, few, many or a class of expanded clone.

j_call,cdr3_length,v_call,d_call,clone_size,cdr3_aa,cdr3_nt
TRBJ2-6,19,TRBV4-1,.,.,CASSPDYGTAPSGANVLTF,TGCGCCAGCAGCCCGGACTACGGGACGGCACCCTCTGGGGCCAACGTCCTGACTTTC
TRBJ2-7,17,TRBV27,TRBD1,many,CASSPNSRDRGSYEQYF,TGTGCCAGCAGTCCAAACTCCCGGGACAGGGGCTCCTACGAGCAGTACTTC
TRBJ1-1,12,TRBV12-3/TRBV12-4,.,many,CASSPYSLWAFF,TGTGCCAGCAGCCCTTACAGCCTCTGGGCTTTCTTT
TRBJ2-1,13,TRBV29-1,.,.,CSVEQSSYNEQFF,TGCAGCGTTGAACAGAGCTCCTACAATGAGCAGTTCTTC
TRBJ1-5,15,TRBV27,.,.,CASSLKGGLNQPQHF,TGTGCCAGCAGTTTAAAGGGGGGATTGAATCAGCCCCAGCATTTT
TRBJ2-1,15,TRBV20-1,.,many,CSAARDGTAYNEQFF,TGCAGTGCTGCCCGGGACGGAACGGCCTACAATGAGCAGTTCTTC
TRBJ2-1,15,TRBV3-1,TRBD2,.,CASSLGTSAPRGQFF,TGTGCCAGCAGCCTCGGGACTAGCGCGCCCAGGGGGCAGTTCTTC
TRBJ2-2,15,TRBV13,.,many,CASSFRGPNTGELFF,TGTGCCAGCAGCTTCAGGGGACCGAACACCGGGGAGCTGTTTTTT
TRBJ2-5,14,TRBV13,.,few,CASSIRQDQETQYF,TGTGCCAGCAGTATTAGACAGGACCAAGAGACCCAGTACTTC
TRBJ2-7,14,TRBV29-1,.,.,CSVMGPGGGDEQYF,TGCAGCGTTATGGGGCCAGGGGGAGGGGACGAGCAGTACTTC
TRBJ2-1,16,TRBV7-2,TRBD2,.,CASSLWVAGGRGEQFF,TGTGCCAGCAGCTTATGGGTAGCGGGGGGGCGGGGTGAGCAGTTCTTC
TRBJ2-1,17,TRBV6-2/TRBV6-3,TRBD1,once,CASSYWGRDRGLYEQFF,TGTGCCAGCAGTTACTGGGGCCGGGACAGGGGGCTGTATGAGCAGTTCTTC
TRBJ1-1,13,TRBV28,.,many,CASSTPGGRGAFF,TGTGCCAGCAGCACGCCGGGGGGACGAGGGGCTTTCTTT
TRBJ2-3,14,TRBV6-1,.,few,CASRRTASTDTQYF,TGTGCCAGCAGGCGGACAGCTAGCACAGATACGCAGTATTTT
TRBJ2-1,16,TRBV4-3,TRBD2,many,CASSQAGLAGYNEQFF,TGCGCCAGCAGCCAAGCCGGACTAGCGGGGTACAATGAGCAGTTCTTC
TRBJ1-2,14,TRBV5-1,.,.,CASSLDSGLYGYTF,TGCGCCAGCAGCTTGGATTCAGGGTTATATGGCTACACCTTC
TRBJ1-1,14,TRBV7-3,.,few,CASSLVGPNTEAFF,TGTGCCAGCAGCTTGGTAGGACCGAACACTGAAGCTTTCTTT
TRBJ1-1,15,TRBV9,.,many,CASSVATSGNTEAFF,TGTGCCAGCAGCGTAGCTACCTCAGGGAACACTGAAGCTTTCTTT
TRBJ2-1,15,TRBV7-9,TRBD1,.,CASSSGTEGSNEQFF,TGTGCCAGCAGCTCCGGGACAGAAGGTAGTAATGAGCAGTTCTTC
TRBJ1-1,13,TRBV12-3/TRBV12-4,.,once,CASRLAGIAEAFF,TGTGCCAGCAGGCTGGCAGGGATCGCTGAAGCTTTCTTT
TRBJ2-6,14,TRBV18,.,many,CASSPPMGANVLTF,TGTGCCAGCTCACCACCGATGGGGGCCAACGTCCTGACTTTC
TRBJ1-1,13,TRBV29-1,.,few,CSVVGPQRTEAFF,TGCAGCGTTGTAGGCCCTCAGAGGACTGAAGCTTTCTTT
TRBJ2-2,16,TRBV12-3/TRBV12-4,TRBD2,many,CASRLGGGLSTGELFF,TGTGCCAGCAGGCTCGGCGGGGGGCTGAGCACCGGGGAGCTGTTTTTT
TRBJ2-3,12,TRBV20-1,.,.,CSAPMLRDTQYF,TGCAGTGCTCCCATGCTTAGGGATACGCAGTATTTT
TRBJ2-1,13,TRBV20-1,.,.,CSANFRSYNEQFF,TGCAGTGCTAATTTTCGCTCCTACAATGAGCAGTTCTTC
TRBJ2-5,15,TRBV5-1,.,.,CASSTGSGGQETQYF,TGCGCCAGCAGCACGGGGAGTGGGGGCCAAGAGACCCAGTACTTC